This passage covers 8 T cell receptor beta chains from one sample sequenced in a study of blood T cell repertoires in COVID-19. Profiling relied on immunoSEQ multiplex PCR, and the TCRdb table lists in-frame clones only, not all of them. The sample has about 82,000 clones; around 82% are singletons. The specimen was peripheral blood. The receptors originated from a woman aged 55-75 years with acute or convalescent COVID-19.

V is TRBV11-3 and J is TRBJ2-7; D perhaps matches TRBD1 (5 bases). The V end was cut by 4 bases, the J end by 6 bases, with 13 bases between. This CDR3 comprises 13 residues. Looked up from germline, CDR1 is SGHNT and CDR2 is YENEEA. The CDR3 DNA follows: TGTGCCAGCAGCTCGATCAGGGAAGGCGAGCAGTACTTC. Its translation: CASSSIREGEQYF.

The V gene is TRBV7-2, the J gene TRBJ1-2, with D possibly matching TRBD1 (6 bases). The CDR3 runs to 15 residues. Germline assignment: CDR1 SGHTA and CDR2 FQGNSA. The germline V and J ends were trimmed by 1 base and 5 bases, with 14 bases remaining between them. This CDR3 reads CASSLGGLGAYGYTF. CDR3 coding DNA: TGTGCCAGCAGCTTAGGGGGGTTGGGGGCGTATGGCTACACCTTC. The full variable domain, with the rest looked up from reference TRBV7-2 and TRBJ1-2, is GAGVSQSPSNKVTEKGKDVELRCDPISGHTALYWYRQSLGQGLEFLIYFQGNSAPDKSGLPSDRFSAERTGGSVSTLTIQRTQQEDSAVYLCASSLGGLGAYGYTFGSGTRLTVV.

This clone was observed once. J is TRBJ2-1 and V is TRBV10-3; D not certain. CDR1 is ENHRY and CDR2 is SYGVKD in the germline V gene. With 0 bases removed from V and 7 bases from J, the gap between germline ends came to 10 bases. This CDR3 region has 14 residues. The CDR3 is CAISESSTPNEQFF. CDR3 DNA: TGTGCCATCAGTGAGTCGTCCACACCAAATGAGCAGTTCTTC.

The V call is TRBV11-2, the J call TRBJ2-1; TRBD1 is a possible D gene (5 bases). Trimming shortened V by 1 base and J by 6 bases, and 10 bases separated the two germline ends. The germline V gene encodes CDR1 SGHAT and CDR2 FQNNGV. This CDR3 is 14 amino acids long. Written as DNA, the CDR3 is TGTGCCAGCAGCTTAGCAGGGTTTGGCAATGAGCAGTTCTTC. It translates to CASSLAGFGNEQFF.

Only one count was recorded for this clone. The CDR3 region has the DNA TGTGCCAGCGAGCGTAGGGGGACAAAGGGACAGGGGAACACAGATACGCAGTATTTT. Protein product: CASERRGTKGQGNTDTQYF. The chain has TRBV7-2 and TRBJ2-3; the match to TRBD1 covers 10 bases. The germline V gene has CDR1 SGHTA and CDR2 FQGNSA. The CDR3 has 19 residues. The ends lost 8 bases at V and 2 bases at J; junction bases unmatched: 19. Looking up the rest from reference TRBV7-2 and TRBJ2-3 gives the full variable domain: GAGVSQSPSNKVTEKGKDVELRCDPISGHTALYWYRQSLGQGLEFLIYFQGNSAPDKSGLPSDRFSAERTGGSVSTLTIQRTQQEDSAVYLCASERRGTKGQGNTDTQYFGPGTRLTVL.

V usage is TRBV6-5 and J usage is TRBJ2-5; TRBD2 matches at 11 bases. V lost 6 bases, J lost 5 bases, and 8 bases stayed unmatched. Germline loops: CDR1 MNHEY, CDR2 SVGAGI. The CDR3 length is 15 residues. CDR3 amino acids: CASSLAGGWGETQYF. The CDR3 region has the DNA TGTGCCAGCAGCCTAGCGGGGGGATGGGGGGAGACCCAGTACTTC.

This sequence joins TRBV4-2 and TRBJ1-2; tentatively, D is TRBD1 (6 bases). The V and J ends lost 0 bases and 0 bases respectively, with 11 bases between them. Looked up from germline, CDR1 is LGHNA and CDR2 is YNFKEQ. The CDR3 runs 16 residues. The CDR3 region is CASSQDTTGTNYGYTF. The DNA of the CDR3 is TGTGCCAGCAGCCAAGATACGACAGGAACTAACTATGGCTACACCTTC.

The rearrangement uses TRBV10-2 and TRBJ1-6; weak D call: TRBD1 (5 bases). The V gene lost 7 bases and the J gene lost 7 bases, with 14 bases spanning the gap. The CDR3 is 14 amino acids. The germline V gene encodes CDR1 WSHSY and CDR2 SAAADI. CDR3 DNA sequence: TGCGCCAGCATAGGCGAGCGGGGCAATTCACCCCTCCACTTT. It yields the protein CASIGERGNSPLHF.